One and the same sample provided the 17 T cell receptor beta chains below, sequenced in a study of regulatory T cells in long-lasting Graves disease. Researchers made TCR beta libraries by using iRepertoire HTBI primers and running Arm-PCR on CDR3 regions. TCRdb itself ran the multiplex PCR reads through MiXCR, one entry per CDR3 protein. The sample contains a few hundred thousand distinct CDR3 sequences, approximately 15% of which appear only once. Sample time point: newly diagnosed GD, antithyroid drugs for less than 3 months. From PBMCs, RNA was extracted and then used to make the TCR library. This sample also appeared in a second study, on T cells in Graves' hyperthyroidism and ophthalmopathy.

The input for sequencing was peripheral blood mononuclear cells (PBMCs), taken at new diagnosis, from a patient treated with antithyroid drugs. The receptors were sampled from a man aged 35 to 55 with Graves disease.

Only a few counts were recorded for this clonotype. The chain has TRBV7-9 and TRBJ1-4, with a tentative D call TRBD1 (5 bases). CDR1 and CDR2 from the germline V gene are SEHNR and FQNEAQ (reference sequence). The V end was cut by 1 base, the J end by 8 bases, with 17 bases between. The CDR3 runs 16 residues. The CDR3 protein is CASSLGQGGLGEKLFF. DNA for the CDR3: TGTGCCAGCAGCTTAGGTCAGGGCGGACTTGGGGAAAAACTGTTTTTT.

The chain has TRBV11-2 and TRBJ1-1; 8 bases are a match to TRBD1. Germline loops: CDR1 SGHAT, CDR2 FQNNGV. V dropped 5 bases and J dropped 4; count of bases not matched to a gene: 6. The CDR3 contains 14 residues. The CDR3 spells CASSVGQGATEAFF. The CDR3 nucleotides are TGTGCCAGCAGCGTTGGACAGGGAGCCACTGAAGCTTTCTTT.

The chain has TRBV11-2 and TRBJ2-2, with 10 bases aligning to TRBD2. The CDR3 loop spans 19 amino acids. V lost 5 bases to trimming and J lost 4 bases; unmatched junction nucleotides: 16. The germline V gene encodes CDR1 SGHAT and CDR2 FQNNGV. The CDR3 spells CASSHAILLAGAFTGELFF. In DNA form, the CDR3 reads TGTGCCAGCAGCCATGCCATCCTTCTAGCGGGGGCCTTCACCGGGGAGCTGTTTTTT.

This clonotype occurred once. This may arise from a read error, as a much more abundant clone is one base away. The chain has TRBV11-2 and TRBJ2-3; D is perhaps TRBD1 or TRBD2 (5 bases each). V was cut by 2 bases and J by 3 bases, with 18 bases left in between. Germline V gives CDR1 SGHAT, CDR2 FQNNGV. This CDR3 has 17 amino acids. CDR3 region: CASSLTRTGGWTDTQYF. CDR3 in DNA: TGTGCCAGCAGCTTAACCCGGACTGGGGGTTGGACAGATACGCAGTATTTT.

The chain joins TRBV7-3 to TRBJ2-1, with D uncertain. Near its end, the DNA agrees better with TRBJ2-3, so the J call may be wrong. Looked up from germline, CDR1 is SGHTA and CDR2 is FQGTGA. The CDR3 extends over 14 amino acids. As DNA, the CDR3 is TGTGCCAGCAGCTTATCCCCCCGCACAGATACGCAGTATTTT. Protein: CASSLSPRTDTQYF.

At least ten counts were recorded for this clonotype. The chain recombines TRBV5-1 with TRBJ2-7, with a possible D match to TRBD2 (6 bases). Germline V gene lookup returns CDR1 SGHRS and CDR2 YFSETQ. Trimming shortened V by 8 bases and J by 2 bases, and 29 bases separated the two germline ends. CDR3 length: 18 residues. CDR3 loop: CASYGRRHGVAAPYEQYF. The CDR3 bases are TGCGCCAGTTACGGAAGGCGTCACGGGGTAGCGGCCCCCTACGAGCAGTACTTC. Filled out from reference TRBV5-1 and TRBJ2-7, the complete variable domain reads KAGVTQTPRYLIKTRGQQVTLSCSPISGHRSVSWYQQTPGQGLQFLFEYFSETQRNKGNFPGRFSGRQFSNSRSEMNVSTLELGDSALYLCASYGRRHGVAAPYEQYFGPGTRLTVT.

Worth noting for this clonotype: The likely explanation is a read error, given a far larger clone one base away. The chain joins TRBV11-2 to TRBJ2-1, with D uncertain. The CDR3 length is 14 residues. Germline loops: CDR1 SGHAT, CDR2 FQNNGV. Trimming removed 5 bases at V and 10 bases at J, with 18 bases between. The CDR3 spells CASSHPPQAYEQFF. In nucleotides, the CDR3 is TGTGCCAGCAGCCACCCTCCACAAGCCTACGAGCAGTTCTTC.

This clonotype turned up a few times. The chain is built from TRBV7-9 and TRBJ1-3; a weak D match, TRBD1 (6 bases). Per germline, CDR1 SEHNR and CDR2 FQNEAQ (reference sequence). CDR3 size: 17 residues. The ends were cut back, 5 bases at V and 0 bases at J, with 17 bases in the middle. DNA for the CDR3: TGTGCCAGCAGCCCAGATGGGGGACATAGCTCTGGAAACACCATATATTTT. This codes for CASSPDGGHSSGNTIYF.

The table lists this clonotype with many counts. The chain recombines TRBV18 with TRBJ2-7, with 10 nucleotides matching TRBD2. This CDR3 is built from 15 residues. Germline assignment: CDR1 KGHSH and CDR2 LQKENI. J gave up 7 bases and V 6 bases, and 12 bases lay outside the gene matches. The CDR3 sequence is CASSMKAGGPKEQYF. CDR3 DNA sequence: TGTGCCAGCTCGATGAAAGCGGGGGGGCCAAAAGAGCAGTACTTC.

This clonotype was observed a handful of times. The chain combines TRBV30 with TRBJ1-5, with D tentatively TRBD1 (5 bases). The CDR3 spans 13 residues. Germline CDR1 and CDR2: GTSNPN and SVGIG (reference sequence). The V end lost 1 base, the J end lost 6 bases, and 10 bases lay between the germline ends. CDR3 in amino acids: CAWSAGPGQPQHF. The CDR3 bases are TGTGCCTGGAGTGCGGGGCCAGGTCAGCCCCAGCATTTT. The full variable domain, in which reference TRBV30 and TRBJ1-5 provide the parts outside the CDR3, is SQTIHQWPATLVQPVGSPLSLECTVEGTSNPNLYWYRQAAGRGLQLLFYSVGIGQISSEVPQNLSASRPQDRQFILSSKKLLLSDSGFYLCAWSAGPGQPQHFGDGTRLSIL.

This clonotype was seen a handful of times. This may stem from a read error, because a much larger clone lies one nucleotide away. The V call is TRBV6-5, the J call TRBJ2-7, with 8 bases that match TRBD2. The germline CDR1 and CDR2 sequences are MNHEY and SVGAGI. The V gene end was trimmed by 2 bases and the J gene end by 7 bases; junction bases not matched to a gene: 16. The CDR3 sequence is 17 residues long. The CDR3 sequence: CASSYEGSGASYNEQYF. The CDR3 DNA reads TGTGCCAGCAGTTACGAGGGTAGCGGGGCCTCCTACAATGAGCAGTACTTC.

This clonotype turned up a few times. The chain's CDR3 is CASSTQDRAFNEQFF. The CDR3 DNA reads TGTGCCAGTAGTACACAAGACAGGGCGTTCAATGAGCAGTTCTTC. This chain uses TRBV19 with TRBJ2-1; TRBD1 agrees at 7 bases. Germline V gene data show CDR1 as LNHDA and CDR2 as SQIVND (reference sequence). J gave up 6 bases and V 4 bases, and 9 bases lay outside the gene matches. This CDR3 has 15 amino acids.

The sample holds many counts of this clonotype. The chain combines TRBV10-3 with TRBJ2-7; D remains unclear. Germline V gene sequence: CDR1 ENHRY, CDR2 SYGVKD. V lost 4 bases and J lost 3, with 10 bases in between. CDR3 size: 13 residues. For the CDR3, the DNA is TGTGCCATCAGTGTACGGCCGAGCTACGAGCAGTACTTC. It encodes CAISVRPSYEQYF.

This clonotype was counted many times. This sequence joins TRBV6-1 and TRBJ2-1; the D is unclear. This CDR3 spans 14 amino acids. Trimming shortened V by 2 bases and J by 3 bases, and 8 bases separated the two germline ends. Looked up from germline, CDR1 is MNHNS and CDR2 is SASEGT. CDR3 coding DNA: TGTGCCAGCAGTGAATCCAGGATCTACAATGAGCAGTTCTTC. Its translation: CASSESRIYNEQFF.

In this sample, this clonotype turned up a few times. The V call is TRBV9, the J call TRBJ2-2; D gene unclear. V lost 0 bases to trimming and J lost 3 bases, with 12 bases between them. Per germline, CDR1 SGDLS and CDR2 YYNGEE. This CDR3 has 16 amino acids. CDR3 sequence reads: CASSVVGGGDTGELFF. CDR3 DNA sequence: TGTGCCAGCAGCGTAGTGGGCGGTGGGGACACCGGGGAGCTGTTTTTT.

CDR3 in DNA: TGTGCCAGCTCACCACCTGGACAGGGGTTAGGAAACACCATATATTTT. Translated: CASSPPGQGLGNTIYF. The rearrangement joins TRBV18 to TRBJ1-3; 9 bases align to TRBD1. J was trimmed by 4 bases and V by 0 bases; bases with no gene match: 4. The CDR3 is made up of 16 amino acids. Per the germline V gene, CDR1 is KGHSH and CDR2 is LQKENI.

Ten or more counts support this clonotype. V gene TRBV30 combines with J gene TRBJ2-2; 15 bases align to TRBD2. Germline V gene data show CDR1 as GTSNPN and CDR2 as SVGIG (reference sequence). Trimming cost V 5 bases and J 4 bases; bases outside gene matches: 5. The CDR3 covers 16 residues. In DNA, the CDR3 is TGTGCCTGGGGGACTAGCGGGGGGCGGCCCACCGGGGAGCTGTTTTTT. It yields the protein CAWGTSGGRPTGELFF.